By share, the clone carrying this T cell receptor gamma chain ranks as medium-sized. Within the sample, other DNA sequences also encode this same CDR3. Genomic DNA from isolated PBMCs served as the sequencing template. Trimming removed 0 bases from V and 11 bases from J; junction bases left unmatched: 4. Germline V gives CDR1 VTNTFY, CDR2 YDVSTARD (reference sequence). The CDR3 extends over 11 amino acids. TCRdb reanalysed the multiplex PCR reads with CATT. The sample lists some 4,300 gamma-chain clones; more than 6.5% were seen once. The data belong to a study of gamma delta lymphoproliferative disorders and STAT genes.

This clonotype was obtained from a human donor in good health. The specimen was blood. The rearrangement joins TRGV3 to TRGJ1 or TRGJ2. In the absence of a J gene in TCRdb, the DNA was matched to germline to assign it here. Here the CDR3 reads CATWDRPEKLF. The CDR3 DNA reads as TGTGCCACCTGGGACAGGCCTGAGAAACTCTTT.